One T cell receptor beta chain is described in this entry. Its specificity is not known. The germline V gene encodes CDR1 KGHDR and CDR2 SFDVKD. This CDR3 contains 13 residues. Deletions cut 4 bases from V and 7 bases from J, with 12 bases between. Researchers collected around 11 milliliters of peripheral blood from every single donor. A J-beta primer mix and a sample-barcoded 5' primer were used in a second PCR of about 7 to 12 cycles. A single record per CDR3 protein comes from TCRdb applying MiXCR to the 5' RACE reads. The sample yields approximately 800,000 distinct CDR3 sequences, approximately 53% seen once. These data come from a study of blood T cells in healthy people across ages. Study-wide context: About one barcoded beta molecule per two T cells was the capture yield of template switching.

Study-level findings and limits: Unsorted PBMC material precluded a definitive naive versus antigen-experienced comparison. Naive T cell percentage strongly correlated with TCR beta diversity.

The material sequenced was blood. This chain joins TRBV24-1 and TRBJ1-2, with unresolved D. This receptor was taken from a man in his forties in good health. CDR3 coding DNA: TGTGCCACCAGTGACGCTGAGGGCAGTGGCTACACCTTC. This sequence encodes CATSDAEGSGYTF.